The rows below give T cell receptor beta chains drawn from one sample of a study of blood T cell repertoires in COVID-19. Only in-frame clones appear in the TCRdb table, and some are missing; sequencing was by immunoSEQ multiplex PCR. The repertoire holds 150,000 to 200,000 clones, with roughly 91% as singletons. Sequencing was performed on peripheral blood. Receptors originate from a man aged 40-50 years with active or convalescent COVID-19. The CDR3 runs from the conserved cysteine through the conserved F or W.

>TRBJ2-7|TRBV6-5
CASSPRTRTYEQYF
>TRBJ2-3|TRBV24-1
CATSPAGGSDTQYF
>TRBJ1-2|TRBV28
CASSTPGGIYGYTF
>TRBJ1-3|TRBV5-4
CASSLGGGRTGNTIYF
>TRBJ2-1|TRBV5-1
CASSPTLAGADEQFF
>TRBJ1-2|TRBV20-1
CSASEIGQVVYGYTF
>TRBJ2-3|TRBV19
CASSTGTGLVDTQYF
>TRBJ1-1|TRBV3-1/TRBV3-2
CASSQRGLERGAFF
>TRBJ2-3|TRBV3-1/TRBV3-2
CASSQVGSGAITDTQYF
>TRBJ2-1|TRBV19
CASSIGWLAGPEQFF
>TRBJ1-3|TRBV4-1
CASSFGEGPDSGNTIYF
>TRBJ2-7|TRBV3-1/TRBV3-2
CASSQTTGTGGYEQYF
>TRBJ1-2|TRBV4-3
CASSQEVRTGGEYGYTF
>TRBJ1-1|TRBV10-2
CASSPGSGNTEAFF
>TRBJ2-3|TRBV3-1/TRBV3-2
CASSLTGTGSTDTQYF
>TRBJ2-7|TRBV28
CASSLAGLVYEQYF
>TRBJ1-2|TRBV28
CAIGGQTDGYTF
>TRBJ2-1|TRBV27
CASSSLAGGYDEQFF
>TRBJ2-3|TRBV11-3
CASSFGLGTDTQYF
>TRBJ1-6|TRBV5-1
CASSLDREWNSPLHF
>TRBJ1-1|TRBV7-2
CASSPAGRANTEAFF
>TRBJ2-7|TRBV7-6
CASSPVDGYRGTYEQYF
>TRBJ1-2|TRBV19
CASSPEDRAIGYGYTF
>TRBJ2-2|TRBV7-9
CAAPDGRQNTGELFF
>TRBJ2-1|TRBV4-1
CASSLTETTDEQFF